The 5 T cell receptor beta chains given below trace back to one sample, sequenced in a study of blood T cells in healthy people across ages. A J-beta primer mix and a sample-barcoded 5' primer were used in a second PCR of about 7 to 12 cycles. From the 5' RACE reads, TCRdb called clonotypes with MiXCR, one entry per CDR3 protein. The data hold 1.5 million to 2 million distinct CDR3 sequences, with approximately 30% observed a single time. What was sequenced was blood. These receptors were obtained from a woman aged 25 to 39 in good health.

Comments on this clonotype: This may be a read error: a much more frequent sequence differs by one nucleotide. This sequence joins TRBV5-1 and TRBJ2-7; a possible D gene is TRBD1 (6 bases). CDR1 and CDR2 from the germline V gene are SGHRS and YFSETQ. V lost 2 bases to trimming and J lost 11 bases, with 14 bases between them. This CDR3 is built from 12 residues. The CDR3 loop reads CASSFLDSHKYF. The CDR3 bases are TGCGCCAGCAGCTTCTTGGACAGTCACAAGTACTTC.

The chain links TRBV4-3 to TRBJ2-1; D possibly corresponds to TRBD2 (6 bases). Per the germline V gene, CDR1 is LGHNA and CDR2 is YSLEER. The germline V and J ends were trimmed by 4 bases and 0 bases, with 10 bases remaining between them. This CDR3 region has 15 residues. In DNA, the CDR3 is TGCGCCAGCAGCCCCGAGACTAGCTCCTACAATGAGCAGTTCTTC. Translated: CASSPETSSYNEQFF.

This clonotype was detected many times. The rearrangement uses TRBV5-1 and TRBJ2-5; 10 nucleotides agree with TRBD1. This CDR3 comprises 15 residues. J was trimmed by 2 bases and V by 3 bases; bases with no gene match: 4. Germline values: CDR1 SGHRS, CDR2 YFSETQ. CDR3 DNA sequence: TGCGCCAGCAGCTCCGGGACAGGGGAACAAGAGACCCAGTACTTC. This gives the protein CASSSGTGEQETQYF.

This clonotype was seen a handful of times. V and J are TRBV28 and TRBJ2-3, with TRBD1 matching 8 bases. Germline loops: CDR1 MDHEN, CDR2 SYDVKM. Unmatched junction bases numbered 7, after V lost 3 bases and J lost 2 bases. The CDR3 has 16 residues. CDR3 nucleotide sequence: TGTGCCAGCAGTTTCCCGGACAGGGAGAACACAGATACGCAGTATTTT. This sequence encodes CASSFPDRENTDTQYF.

This clonotype has at least ten counts. The V and J genes are TRBV29-1 and TRBJ2-3; 10 bases are shared with TRBD2. In germline, CDR1 is SQVTM, CDR2 ANQGSEA. V dropped 7 bases and J dropped 2; count of bases not matched to a gene: 9. The CDR3 is made up of 15 amino acids. The CDR3 spells CSGILAGGHTDTQYF. CDR3 coding DNA: TGCAGCGGCATATTAGCGGGAGGCCACACAGATACGCAGTATTTT.